This T cell receptor beta chain is from a study of immune heterogeneity within non-small cell lung tumors. Regarding the study as a whole: Recurring identical dominant CDR3 beta clonotypes were observed across tumor sites within a patient, together with site-unique high-frequency clones.

Multiplex PCR relied on 32 V and 13 J primers to amplify TCR beta CDR3. A single record per CDR3 protein comes from TCRdb applying MiXCR to the multiplex PCR reads. The data contain 21,000 or so distinct CDR3 sequences, about 29% of them singletons. At roughly 610 ng per sample, bulk tumor genomic DNA provided the template. Every primary tumor yielded several biopsies, spaced far apart, that were taken during surgery. Patients with untreated, newly diagnosed non-small cell lung cancer underwent curative surgery. Concerning this clonotype: Its cognate antigen is unknown. One junction end disagrees with the germline gene, perhaps due to a read error.

The length of the CDR3 is 16 residues. Germline V CDR1 and CDR2: DFQATT, SNEGSKA (reference sequence). The V and J genes are TRBV20-1 and TRBJ1-2; D may be TRBD1 (5 bases). The clonotype originates from a man aged 35 to 55 with non-small cell lung cancer. Sample: lung tumor tissue. CDR3 sequence (DNA): TGCAGTACTAGAGATCGGGACCCACAAGTACCAGATGGCTACACCTTC. The encoded protein is CSTRDRDPQVPDGYTF.